This T cell receptor beta chain was observed in a study of T cell repertoires in cytomegalovirus infection. Notes on the study in general: Dominating the ex vivo response were TCR beta clonotypes that were CMV-specific and HLA-C-restricted. Cumulated frequencies of public TCR beta families served to identify carriers of CMV plus the relevant HLA.

Regarding this clonotype: The target antigen is unknown.

TCRdb used MiXCR to reprocess the reads, holding one entry per CDR3 protein. The profile shows more than 400,000 distinct CDR3 sequences, more than 20% of them singletons. This clonotype was obtained from a human donor in good health (CMV status not recorded). Some clones in this sample may be carry-over from other donors' samples. Sequenced material: PBMCs.

The CDR3 bases are TGTGCCAGCAGCCCCGGACAGGGGAGCTCCTATAATTCACCCCTCCACTTT. Its protein is CASSPGQGSSYNSPLHF. The V and J genes are TRBV7-2 and TRBJ1-6; 9 positions agree with TRBD1. CDR1 SGHTA and CDR2 FQGNSA come from the germline V gene. V shed 5 bases, J shed 0 bases, and the junction held 5 bases outside the gene matches. The CDR3 is 17 residues long.